The 17 T cell receptor beta chains listed next were all sequenced from one sample in a study of T cell changes during pregnancy in multiple sclerosis. Data came from immunoSEQ multiplex PCR; TCRdb stores just in-frame clones and leaves some out. In the table there are 60,000 to 85,000 clones, approximately 94% of which are singletons. The sample was peripheral blood, taken in the third trimester of pregnancy. The receptors come from a female donor with multiple sclerosis, enrolled in a pregnancy study.

The V call is TRBV4-3, the J call TRBJ1-1, with D unresolved. The V end lost 0 bases, the J end lost 4 bases, and 15 bases lay between the germline ends. This CDR3 has 16 amino acids. Germline V gives CDR1 LGHNA, CDR2 YSLEER. CDR3 region: CASSQDLSSPPTEAFF. For the CDR3, the DNA is TGCGCCAGCAGCCAAGATCTGTCGAGCCCACCCACTGAAGCTTTCTTT.

The rearrangement joins TRBV7-2 to TRBJ1-4; D is perhaps TRBD1 (6 bases). The germline V gene encodes CDR1 SGHTA and CDR2 FQGNSA. The CDR3 extends over 15 amino acids. V was cut by 0 bases and J by 5 bases, with 10 bases left in between. The CDR3 nucleotides are TGTGCCAGCAGCTTAGCAGGGACAATCAATGAAAAACTGTTTTTT. It encodes CASSLAGTINEKLFF.

This rearrangement joins TRBV6-6 to TRBJ2-5, with D perhaps TRBD1 (6 bases). Germline V gene data show CDR1 as MNHNY and CDR2 as SVGAGI (reference sequence). V lost 0 bases and J lost 3, with 11 bases in between. This CDR3 contains 15 residues. The CDR3 DNA follows: TGTGCCAGCAGTTACTCGAGGCAGGGGAAAGAGACCCAGTACTTC. It encodes CASSYSRQGKETQYF.

The gene calls are TRBV9 and TRBJ2-3, with 8 positions matching TRBD1. The CDR3 loop spans 16 amino acids. Trimming at V came to 2 bases and at J to 3 bases, leaving 8 bases not matched to a gene. The germline V gene encodes CDR1 SGDLS and CDR2 YYNGEE. The CDR3 bases are TGTGCCAGCAGCGTGGCAGGGGGCGGATTGACAGATACGCAGTATTTT. Its translation: CASSVAGGGLTDTQYF.

The chain couples TRBV7-9 to TRBJ1-2; maybe TRBD1 (6 bases). CDR3 size: 14 residues. V was trimmed by 5 bases and J by 6 bases, leaving 16 bases between them. Germline CDR1 and CDR2: SEHNR and FQNEAQ (reference sequence). The CDR3 region has the DNA TGTGCCAGCAGCCCCTCCCCAGGGGCCAATGGCTACACCTTC. It specifies CASSPSPGANGYTF.

The chain couples TRBV7-2 to TRBJ2-7, with a tentative D call TRBD2 (5 bases). From germline, CDR1 is SGHTA and CDR2 FQGNSA. The CDR3 totals 13 residues. The V end was cut by 2 bases, the J end by 1 base, with 6 bases between. The CDR3 is CASSLSGSYEQYF. The CDR3 DNA is TGTGCCAGCAGCTTATCGGGATCCTACGAGCAGTACTTC.

This rearrangement joins TRBV4-1 to TRBJ1-1, with 9 bases identical to TRBD1. Trimming cost V 5 bases and J 4 bases; bases outside gene matches: 8. This CDR3 region has 15 residues. Looked up from germline, CDR1 is MGHRA and CDR2 is YSYEKL. The CDR3 protein is CASSAEGTGFTEAFF. CDR3 DNA: TGCGCCAGCAGCGCAGAGGGGACAGGGTTCACTGAAGCTTTCTTT.

This clone was seen only once. The J gene is TRBJ2-3, the V gene TRBV27, with 10 bases fitting TRBD2. CDR1 and CDR2 from the germline V gene are MNHEY and SMNVEV (reference sequence). The CDR3 has 15 residues. J was trimmed by 2 bases and V by 6 bases; bases with no gene match: 5. The CDR3 nucleotides are TGTGCCAGCAGCAATAGCGGGGGGATCACAGATACGCAGTATTTT. It specifies CASSNSGGITDTQYF.

The gene calls are TRBV5-4 and TRBJ2-5, with 9 positions matching TRBD2. The ends lost 4 bases at V and 2 bases at J; junction bases unmatched: 6. CDR3 size: 15 residues. Germline CDR1 and CDR2: SGHNT and YYREEE (reference sequence). For the CDR3, the DNA is TGTGCCAGCAGCCCTCTAGCGGGGAAGCAAGAGACCCAGTACTTC. Encoded protein: CASSPLAGKQETQYF.

The chain is built from TRBV19 and TRBJ2-7; 8 bases agree with TRBD2. The CDR3 totals 17 residues. The germline V gene has CDR1 LNHDA and CDR2 SQIVND (reference sequence). Trimming took 5 bases from V and 2 from J; bases not matched to a gene: 14. This CDR3 reads CASSQLGGGRLTYEQYF. In nucleotides, the CDR3 is TGTGCCAGTAGTCAACTCGGGGGGGGCCGACTTACCTACGAGCAGTACTTC.

This clone has a single count. The gene calls are TRBV7-9 and TRBJ2-3, with D hard to call. CDR3 length: 13 residues. Germline values: CDR1 SEHNR, CDR2 FQNEAQ (reference sequence). Trimming took 1 base from V and 7 from J, leaving 9 bases between them. CDR3 region: CASSLGAINTQYF. CDR3 in DNA: TGTGCCAGCAGCTTAGGAGCAATAAATACGCAGTATTTT.

This chain links TRBV4-2 with TRBJ2-1, with 10 bases lining up with TRBD2. Germline V gives CDR1 LGHNA, CDR2 YNFKEQ. The CDR3 contains 15 residues. V shed 1 base and J 5 bases; nucleotides not matched to a gene: 2. DNA for the CDR3: TGTGCCAGCAGCCAAGGGCTAGCGGGGGACAATGAGCAGTTCTTC. Translating gives CASSQGLAGDNEQFF.

CDR3 amino acids: CASSLWGRSSNQPQHF. As DNA, the CDR3 is TGTGCCAGCAGCTTGTGGGGGCGTTCGAGCAATCAGCCCCAGCATTTT. This sequence joins TRBV5-7 and TRBJ1-5; tentative D call: TRBD1 (6 bases). TRBV5-7 is designated an ORF whose function remains uncertain. Trimming removed 1 base from V and 1 base from J, with 12 bases in between. This CDR3 region has 16 residues.

The CDR3 DNA sequence: TGTGCCAGCAGCCTTGGGGGCACTAATGAAAAACTGTTTTTT. Encoded protein: CASSLGGTNEKLFF. The rearrangement links TRBV6-5 to TRBJ1-4, with D perhaps matching TRBD1 (6 bases). The CDR3 is 14 residues long. CDR1 MNHEY and CDR2 SVGAGI come from the germline V gene. V was trimmed by 6 bases and J by 2 bases, leaving 10 bases between them.

The chain joins TRBV12-5 to TRBJ2-1, with 11 nucleotides matching TRBD1. From germline, CDR1 is LGHNT and CDR2 FRNRAP. Trimming at V came to 2 bases and at J to 2 bases, leaving 5 bases not matched to a gene. This CDR3 region has 17 residues. CDR3 residues: CASGLPPGQGAYNEQFF. The DNA for the CDR3 is TGTGCTAGTGGTTTGCCCCCGGGACAGGGGGCCTACAATGAGCAGTTCTTC.

V gene TRBV7-3 combines with J gene TRBJ2-1; D is undetermined. The CDR3 contains 13 residues. V was cut by 1 base and J by 4 bases, with 5 bases left in between. The germline V gene has CDR1 SGHTA and CDR2 FQGTGA. CDR3 loop: CASSLNSYNEQFF. As DNA, the CDR3 is TGTGCCAGCAGCTTAAACAGTTACAATGAGCAGTTCTTC. The whole variable domain, remainder taken from reference TRBV7-3 and TRBJ2-1, is GAGVSQTPSNKVTEKGKYVELRCDPISGHTALYWYRQSLGQGPEFLIYFQGTGAADDSGLPNDRFFAVRPEGSVSTLKIQRTERGDSAVYLCASSLNSYNEQFFGPGTRLTVL.

The chain carries TRBV25-1 and TRBJ2-1; 10 nucleotides line up with TRBD1. This CDR3 has 14 residues. Germline V lookup: CDR1 MGHDK, CDR2 SYGVNS. The V gene end was trimmed by 6 bases and the J gene end by 7 bases; junction bases not matched to a gene: 6. Here the CDR3 DNA reads TGTGCCAGCAGAGACAGGGGGCTATGGAATGAGCAGTTCTTC. Its translation: CASRDRGLWNEQFF.